Below, 12 T cell receptor beta chains from the same sample are listed, as sequenced in a study of cytomegalovirus exposure and HLA in healthy donors. 60 Vbeta and 13 Jbeta primers were used in PCR. Measured with immunoSEQ multiplex PCR; TCRdb has only the in-frame clones, and not every one. There are 140,000 to 150,000 clones in the sample; about three quarters occur only once, and roughly 3.1% lies in the top ten. The source material was PBMCs. Receptors originate from a man aged 35 to 55 in good health and CMV-seropositive.

The chain employs TRBV28 and TRBJ2-7; 9 bases are shared with TRBD1. CDR1 and CDR2 (germline): MDHEN, SYDVKM. V shed 5 bases and J 2 bases; nucleotides not matched to a gene: 10. The CDR3 consists of 16 residues. CDR3 protein: CASSTAGQGRPYEQYF. The CDR3 region has the DNA TGTGCCAGCAGTACCGCGGGACAGGGAAGGCCCTACGAGCAGTACTTC.

This clone appeared once. This chain links TRBV9 with TRBJ1-1; tentative D call: TRBD1 (5 bases). Germline CDR1 and CDR2: SGDLS and YYNGEE. This CDR3 has 13 residues. V was trimmed by 5 bases and J by 5 bases, leaving 13 bases between them. The CDR3 region is CASSQGLRTEAFF. CDR3 DNA sequence: TGTGCCAGCAGTCAGGGTTTGAGAACTGAAGCTTTCTTT.

The chain has TRBV5-4 and TRBJ2-3, with 7 bases identical to TRBD1. CDR3 size: 13 residues. The trim removed 4 bases at V and 4 bases at J, leaving 3 bases unmatched. The germline gives CDR1 SGHNT, CDR2 YYREEE (reference sequence). CDR3 nucleotides: TGTGCCAGCAGCAGGGACAGTTCAGATACGCAGTATTTT. Encoded protein: CASSRDSSDTQYF. Drawing the rest from reference TRBV5-4 and TRBJ2-3, the complete variable domain is ETGVTQSPTHLIKTRGQQVTLRCSSQSGHNTVSWYQQALGQGPQFIFQYYREEENGRGNFPPRFSGLQFPNYSSELNVNALELDDSALYLCASSRDSSDTQYFGPGTRLTVL.

This sequence joins TRBV6-5 and TRBJ1-2, with a tentative D call TRBD1 (6 bases). Trimming removed 6 bases from V and 2 bases from J, with 10 bases in between. The length of the CDR3 is 13 residues. The germline V gene encodes CDR1 MNHEY and CDR2 SVGAGI. DNA for the CDR3: TGTGCCAGCAGAGCTGACAGGAACTATGGCTACACCTTC. It is translated as CASRADRNYGYTF.

J is TRBJ2-7 and V is TRBV6-5, with 9 bases matching TRBD1. Germline assignment: CDR1 MNHEY and CDR2 SVGAGI. The trim removed 6 bases at V and 1 base at J, leaving 4 bases unmatched. CDR3 length: 14 residues. The CDR3 DNA follows: TGTGCCAGCAGGCGGACAGGGGCATCCTACGAGCAGTACTTC. The encoded protein is CASRRTGASYEQYF.

The chain employs TRBV30 and TRBJ1-3, with TRBD1 identical over 7 bases. The V and J ends lost 3 bases and 8 bases, in that order; junction bases with no gene match: 10. The CDR3 has 14 residues. CDR1 is GTSNPN and CDR2 is SVGIG in the germline V gene (reference sequence). The CDR3 nucleotides read TGTGCCTGGAGCCAGGACAGGAGGGAAGACACCATATATTTT. It yields the protein CAWSQDRREDTIYF. Supplemented by reference TRBV30 and TRBJ1-3, the full variable domain reads SQTIHQWPATLVQPVGSPLSLECTVEGTSNPNLYWYRQAAGRGLQLLFYSVGIGQISSEVPQNLSASRPQDRQFILSSKKLLLSDSGFYLCAWSQDRREDTIYFGEGSWLTVV.

V gene TRBV7-2 combines with J gene TRBJ2-5; the D is unclear. V dropped 1 base and J dropped 4 bases, with 7 bases sitting between them. The CDR3 has 13 amino acids. Germline loops: CDR1 SGHTA, CDR2 FQGNSA. For the CDR3, the DNA is TGTGCCAGCAGCTTAGGCGGTAGAGAGACCCAGTACTTC. Encoded protein: CASSLGGRETQYF. Variable domain in full (rest from reference TRBV7-2 and TRBJ2-5): GAGVSQSPSNKVTEKGKDVELRCDPISGHTALYWYRQSLGQGLEFLIYFQGNSAPDKSGLPSDRFSAERTGGSVSTLTIQRTQQEDSAVYLCASSLGGRETQYFGPGTRLLVL.

The chain employs TRBV25-1 and TRBJ2-1; D not certain. This CDR3 contains 12 residues. CDR1 is MGHDK and CDR2 is SYGVNS in the germline V gene. The germline V and J ends were trimmed by 6 bases and 4 bases, with 7 bases remaining between them. The DNA of the CDR3 is TGTGCCAGCAGCGAGCGTTACAATGAGCAGTTCTTC. It translates to CASSERYNEQFF.

The rearrangement joins TRBV6-6 to TRBJ1-1, with D uncertain. The CDR3 runs 13 residues. Germline V gene lookup returns CDR1 MNHNY and CDR2 SVGAGI (reference sequence). The V gene lost 11 bases and the J gene lost 0 bases, with 13 bases spanning the gap. CDR3 in DNA: TGTGCCGTCCACGGGATCATGAACACTGAAGCTTTCTTT. Protein sequence: CAVHGIMNTEAFF.

The chain joins TRBV11-2 to TRBJ2-3; the D is unclear. Between the trimmed V and J ends, which lost 6 bases and 7 bases, there was a span of 8 bases. Germline V gene data show CDR1 as SGHAT and CDR2 as FQNNGV. This CDR3 is 11 amino acids long. This CDR3 reads CASRLLNTQYF. CDR3 DNA sequence: TGTGCCAGCAGACTACTAAATACGCAGTATTTT.

V usage is TRBV7-2 and J usage is TRBJ2-3; 8 bases fit TRBD2. J was trimmed by 9 bases and V by 1 base; bases with no gene match: 6. CDR1 is SGHTA, CDR2 FQGNSA, per germline. CDR3 length: 14 residues. This CDR3 reads CASSLDREGRTQYF. CDR3 nucleotides: TGTGCCAGCAGCTTAGATCGGGAGGGCCGGACGCAGTATTTT.

J is TRBJ2-7 and V is TRBV9; TRBD1 might be the D (5 bases). V lost 4 bases and J 0 bases, leaving 11 bases between the germline ends. This CDR3 is 14 amino acids long. CDR1 is SGDLS and CDR2 is YYNGEE in the germline V gene. CDR3 nucleotides: TGTGCCAGCAGCCCCCGACAGAGCTCCTACGAGCAGTACTTC. Translated: CASSPRQSSYEQYF.